This T cell receptor beta chain is from a study of shared clonotypes between healthy human individuals. On the study more broadly: CD4 naive cells filled three plates per donor, CD4 memory three, CD8 naive two and CD8 memory one.

CDR1 and CDR2 from the germline V gene are SGHNT and YYREEE (reference sequence). The CDR3 contains 15 residues. Trimming took 4 bases from V and 5 from J; bases not matched to a gene: 8. Profiling relied on immunoSEQ multiplex PCR, and the TCRdb table lists in-frame clones only, not all of them. The data contain millions of clones, 85% to 95% of them singletons. The donors, all of them Caucasian adults, lived in Nashville, Tennessee. Splitting the CD4+ cells yielded a CD45RA+ naive subset and a CD45RA-negative memory subset. Input material: naive CD4+ T cells sorted from blood. As for subset: CD45RA+ positively selected. The chain couples TRBV5-4 to TRBJ2-7; TRBD2 matches at 11 bases. The source is a man between 18 and 29 years old in good health. The CDR3 sequence is CASSRSGRAPHEQYF. Written as DNA, the CDR3 is TGTGCCAGCAGCCGTAGCGGGAGGGCCCCCCACGAGCAGTACTTC.